This T cell receptor (beta chain) originates from a study of shared clonotypes between healthy human individuals. CDR1 and CDR2 (germline): SQVTM, ANQGSEA. The V gene lost 4 bases and the J gene lost 5 bases, with 13 bases spanning the gap. This CDR3 is 13 amino acids long. TCRdb's table, derived via immunoSEQ multiplex PCR, lists solely in-frame clones and lacks some. The sample holds roughly 2 million clones, about 95% seen once. This TCR came from a man aged 18 to 30 in good health. Source material: naive CD4+ T cells sorted from blood. Subset meaning: CD45RA+ positively selected. V is TRBV29-1 and J is TRBJ2-3; D is uncertain. The CDR3 DNA sequence: TGCAGCGTTGTTCGTCAGTCCTTAGATACGCAGTATTTT. This encodes CSVVRQSLDTQYF.